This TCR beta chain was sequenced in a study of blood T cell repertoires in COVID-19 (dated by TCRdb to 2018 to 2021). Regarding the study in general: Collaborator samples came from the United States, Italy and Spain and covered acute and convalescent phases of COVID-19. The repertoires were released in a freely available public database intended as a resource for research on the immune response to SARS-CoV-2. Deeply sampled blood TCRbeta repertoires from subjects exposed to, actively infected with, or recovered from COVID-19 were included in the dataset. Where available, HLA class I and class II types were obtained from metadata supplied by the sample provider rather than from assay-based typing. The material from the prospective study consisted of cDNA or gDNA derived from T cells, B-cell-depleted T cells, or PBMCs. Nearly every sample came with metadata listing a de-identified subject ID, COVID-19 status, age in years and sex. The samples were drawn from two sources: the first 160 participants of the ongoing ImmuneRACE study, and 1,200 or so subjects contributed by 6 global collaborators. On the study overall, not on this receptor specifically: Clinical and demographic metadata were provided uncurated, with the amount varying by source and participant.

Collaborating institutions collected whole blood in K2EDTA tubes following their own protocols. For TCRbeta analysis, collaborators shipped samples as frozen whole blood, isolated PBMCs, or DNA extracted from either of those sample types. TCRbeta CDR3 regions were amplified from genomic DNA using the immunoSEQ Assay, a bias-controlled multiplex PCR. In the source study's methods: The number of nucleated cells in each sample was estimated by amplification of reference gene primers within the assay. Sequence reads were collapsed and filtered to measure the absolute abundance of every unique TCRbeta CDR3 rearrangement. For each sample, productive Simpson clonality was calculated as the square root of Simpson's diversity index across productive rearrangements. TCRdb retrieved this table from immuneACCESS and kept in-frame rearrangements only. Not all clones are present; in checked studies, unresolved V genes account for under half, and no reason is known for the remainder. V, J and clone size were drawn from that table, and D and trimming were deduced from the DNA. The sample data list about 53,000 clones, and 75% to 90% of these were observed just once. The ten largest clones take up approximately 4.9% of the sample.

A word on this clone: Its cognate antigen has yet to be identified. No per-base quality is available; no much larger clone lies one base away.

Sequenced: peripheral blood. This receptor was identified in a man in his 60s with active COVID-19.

The nucleotide sequence is given as TGTGCCAGCAGTGAATCGACAGGTTACGAGCAGTACTTC. It specifies CASSESTGYEQYF. The rearrangement combines TRBV6-1 with TRBJ2-7; D gene: possibly TRBD1, on 6 matching bases. Including cysteine and phenylalanine, the CDR3 has 13 amino acids. Kept here is only the CDR3 DNA, which spans 39 bases and is read in frame from base 1. Cut back by 2 bases and 4 bases, the V and J ends lie 9 bases apart. According to the germline V gene, CDR1 reads MNHNS and CDR2 reads SASEGT.